This T cell receptor (beta chain) was captured by sequencing in a study of T cell responses to AZD1222 COVID-19 vaccine (TCRdb year 2021). Some background on the complete study: AZD1222 recipients given second doses at about 4 weeks or at about 12 weeks were pooled, since spike-specific TCR depth and breadth were not found to differ between the two schedules. TCR sequencing covered more than 230 trial participants: approximately 200 given two doses of AZD1222 and 26 given two doses of MenACWY control vaccine. Trial participants were enrolled into age subgroups of 18-55, 56-69 and 70-plus years, which contained approximately 150, 28 and 58 TCR-sequenced participants, respectively.

CDR1 LNHDA and CDR2 SQIVND were looked up in the germline V gene (reference sequence). V loses 3 bases, J loses 2 bases, and the germline ends lie 12 bases apart. Reading from cysteine to phenylalanine, the CDR3 counts 15 amino acids. The CDR3 DNA has 45 bases and is translated from base 1. Of note for this clone: This clone's antigen is unknown. Base qualities are not recorded, but no much larger clone differs from it by a single base.

The CDR3 regions of human TCRbeta chains were analyzed by immunosequencing. On the authors' methods: TCRs in the repertoires were compared against a reference library of SARS-CoV-2-specific TCRs that had been generated with the MIRA antigen-specificity platform. Breadth was defined as the fraction of unique TCRs that were SARS-CoV-2-associated. Depth was defined as the fraction of total T cells that were SARS-CoV-2-associated. Each spike-specific TCR was assigned to its reactive spike region and to a CD4 or CD8 class using the MIRA data. Log10-transformed breadth and depth values were compared by one-way ANOVA with Sidak's multiple comparisons tests. The source is immuneACCESS, and TCRdb retained only in-frame sequences with V and J called. Part of the clones is not carried over; for the studies checked, unresolved V genes explain less than half of this, and the remainder is unexplained. V and J calls and clone size are given by that table; D and trimming were obtained from the DNA. In all, the sample holds 100,000 or so clones, and roughly 84% of those were seen once. Roughly 14% of the sample rests with the top ten.

Broad study findings and their caveats: Conclusions about previously exposed vaccinees are limited, since just a handful of AZD1222 recipients were seropositive for SARS-CoV-2 at baseline. After two AZD1222 doses, both the breadth and the depth of spike-specific TCRs were significantly higher than at day 0 and than in MenACWY recipients. Epitopes outside the regions mutated in the B.1.351 and B.1.1.7 variants were reportedly recognized by nearly half of the unique spike-specific TCRs. Participants were mostly white British and included more females than males, and it was suggested by the authors that clonal diversity may have been underestimated. Because no day 14 peak-response samples were available, the repertoires could be characterized only after the peak T cell response. In the small 56-69-year group, the increase in depth fell short of significance, most likely because of low power. Vaccine-associated CD4 TCRs spanned the whole spike protein, with dominant responses in regions 160-218 and 743-854.

What the time point label conveys for this sample: baseline before first vaccination. The vaccinee samples were drawn from two UK trials, COV001 and COV002, one of which was a single-blind randomized controlled phase 2/3 trial testing AZD1222 (ChAdOx1 nCoV-19) in healthy adults. For TCRbeta chain sequencing, PBMC samples from trial participants were taken at day 0 and at day 28 after the second dose. The chain is made from TRBV19 and TRBJ2-3, with TRBD1 perhaps the D gene, on 5 matching bases. The specimen comprised peripheral blood, sampled on day 0 of AZD1222 vaccination. The TCR sequence derives from an adult in good health. The nucleotide sequence is TGTGCCAGTAGTATCAAGGGGTGGGCCACAGATACGCAGTATTTT. The resulting protein is CASSIKGWATDTQYF.